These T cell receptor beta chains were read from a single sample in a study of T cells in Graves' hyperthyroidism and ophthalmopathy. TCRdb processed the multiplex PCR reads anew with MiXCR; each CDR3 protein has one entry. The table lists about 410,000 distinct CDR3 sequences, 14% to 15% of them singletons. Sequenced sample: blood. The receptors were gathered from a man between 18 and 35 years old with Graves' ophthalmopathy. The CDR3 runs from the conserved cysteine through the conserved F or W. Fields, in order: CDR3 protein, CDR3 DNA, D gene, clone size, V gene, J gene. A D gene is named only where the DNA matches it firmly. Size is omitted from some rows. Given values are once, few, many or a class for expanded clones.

CASSPWDNSPLHF	TGTGCCAGCAGTCCGTGGGACAATTCACCCCTCCACTTT	.	many	TRBV13	TRBJ1-6
CSARTGADTQYF	TGCAGCGCCCGAACAGGGGCAGATACGCAGTATTTT	TRBD1	many	TRBV29-1	TRBJ2-3
CARERDEATYEQYF	TGTGCCAGGGAAAGGGATGAGGCGACCTACGAGCAGTACTTC	.	many	TRBV6-1	TRBJ2-7
CASSLAGLAAYNEQFF	TGTGCCAGCAGCTTAGCCGGACTAGCGGCATACAATGAGCAGTTCTTC	TRBD2	many	TRBV7-9	TRBJ2-1
CASSPGGQGSYGYTF	TGTGCCAGCAGCCCAGGAGGACAGGGAAGTTATGGCTACACCTTC	TRBD1	many	TRBV3-1	TRBJ1-2
CASSLLRGSDGYTF	TGTGCCAGCAGTTTACTTAGAGGGAGTGACGGCTACACCTTC	.	many	TRBV27	TRBJ1-2
CASSNGRNSGANVLTF	TGTGCCAGCAGCAACGGACGGAACTCTGGGGCCAACGTCCTGACTTTC	.	.	TRBV5-6	TRBJ2-6
CASSQGTPNYGYTF	TGCGCCAGCAGCCAAGGGACACCGAACTATGGCTACACCTTC	.	few	TRBV5-1	TRBJ1-2
CASSFGFTSGANVLTF	TGCGCCAGCAGCTTTGGTTTTACCTCTGGGGCCAACGTCCTGACTTTC	.	many	TRBV5-1	TRBJ2-6
CASSYDGGQNQPQHF	TGTGCCAGCAGTTACGACGGGGGGCAGAATCAGCCCCAGCATTTT	.	many	TRBV6-2/TRBV6-3	TRBJ1-5
CASSPRGTIQETQYF	TGTGCCAGCTCACCACGAGGAACTATACAAGAGACCCAGTACTTC	.	many	TRBV18	TRBJ2-5
CATGTGGFLSGNSPLHF	TGTGCCACCGGGACAGGGGGCTTCCTATCGGGTAATTCACCCCTCCACTTT	TRBD1	.	TRBV6-2/TRBV6-3	TRBJ1-6
CASSLTGLGYNEQFF	TGTGCCAGCAGTTTAACAGGACTAGGTTACAATGAGCAGTTCTTC	TRBD2	.	TRBV28	TRBJ2-1
CASSLDPGQGSSDTQYF	TGTGCCAGCAGCCTCGACCCGGGACAGGGGTCTTCAGATACGCAGTATTTT	TRBD1	.	TRBV12-3/TRBV12-4	TRBJ2-3
CSVEETENTEAFF	TGCAGCGTTGAAGAGACAGAGAACACTGAAGCTTTCTTT	.	many	TRBV29-1	TRBJ1-1
CASSMAQGWGYEQYF	TGTGCCAGCTCAATGGCCCAGGGATGGGGCTACGAGCAGTACTTC	.	many	TRBV18	TRBJ2-7
CASVKDQASSVSEQYF	TGTGCCAGCGTTAAGGATCAGGCTAGTTCAGTGAGCGAGCAGTACTTC	.	many	TRBV2	TRBJ2-7
CASSILSVTDTQYF	TGTGCCAGTAGTATTCTTAGCGTCACAGATACGCAGTATTTT	.	few	TRBV19	TRBJ2-3
CASNPWGILNYGYTF	TGTGCCAGCAATCCCTGGGGTATCCTTAACTATGGCTACACCTTC	.	many	TRBV12-3/TRBV12-4	TRBJ1-2
CSARRPFVPEQYF	TGCAGTGCTAGACGGCCCTTCGTCCCCGAGCAGTACTTC	.	few	TRBV20-1	TRBJ2-7
CSARGLLGGLNTEAFF	TGCAGTGCTAGAGGGCTACTCGGGGGGTTGAACACTGAAGCTTTCTTT	.	.	TRBV20-1	TRBJ1-1
CASSVEVPALAKNIQYF	TGTGCCAGCAGCGTAGAAGTTCCGGCCCTAGCCAAAAACATTCAGTACTTC	.	few	TRBV9	TRBJ2-4
CSVLQDQRNTIYF	TGCAGCGTTCTACAGGACCAACGAAACACCATATATTTT	.	many	TRBV29-1	TRBJ1-3
CASRLSNEQFF	TGTGCCAGCAGACTTAGCAATGAGCAGTTCTTC	.	many	TRBV7-2	TRBJ2-1
CASIISGKVDIEQFF	TGTGCCAGCATCATTAGCGGGAAGGTTGATATTGAGCAGTTCTTC	TRBD2	many	TRBV7-9	TRBJ2-1
CAWSTGAGYTF	TGTGCCTGGAGTACCGGGGCTGGCTACACCTTC	.	many	TRBV30	TRBJ1-2
CSARDRTGGRTGELFF	TGCAGTGCTAGAGATAGGACAGGGGGTCGCACCGGGGAGCTGTTTTTT	TRBD1	many	TRBV20-1	TRBJ2-2
CAIGDPGYGYTF	TGTGCCATCGGTGACCCTGGCTATGGCTACACCTTC	.	few	TRBV10-3	TRBJ1-2
CASTETLYTEAFF	TGTGCCAGTACCGAGACCTTGTACACTGAAGCTTTCTTT	.	many	TRBV19	TRBJ1-1